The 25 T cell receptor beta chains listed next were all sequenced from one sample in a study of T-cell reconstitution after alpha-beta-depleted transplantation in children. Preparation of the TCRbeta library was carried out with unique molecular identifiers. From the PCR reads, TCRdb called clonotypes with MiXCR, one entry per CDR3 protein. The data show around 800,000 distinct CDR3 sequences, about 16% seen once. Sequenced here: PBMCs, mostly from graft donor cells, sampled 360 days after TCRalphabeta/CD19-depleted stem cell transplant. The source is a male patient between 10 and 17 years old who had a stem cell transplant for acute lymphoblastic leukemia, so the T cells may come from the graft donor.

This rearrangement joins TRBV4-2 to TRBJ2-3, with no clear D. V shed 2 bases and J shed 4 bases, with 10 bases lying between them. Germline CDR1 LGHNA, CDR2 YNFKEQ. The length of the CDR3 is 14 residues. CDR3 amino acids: CASSQLSSPDTQYF. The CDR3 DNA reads TGTGCCAGCAGCCAACTTAGCTCTCCAGATACGCAGTATTTT.

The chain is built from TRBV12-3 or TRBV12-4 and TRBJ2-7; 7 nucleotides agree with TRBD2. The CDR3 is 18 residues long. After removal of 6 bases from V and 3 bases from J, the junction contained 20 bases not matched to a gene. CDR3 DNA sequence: TGTGCCAGCAGCCCCGATGAGAGTTGGGGAGGGCGTAACTACGAGCAGTACTTC. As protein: CASSPDESWGGRNYEQYF.

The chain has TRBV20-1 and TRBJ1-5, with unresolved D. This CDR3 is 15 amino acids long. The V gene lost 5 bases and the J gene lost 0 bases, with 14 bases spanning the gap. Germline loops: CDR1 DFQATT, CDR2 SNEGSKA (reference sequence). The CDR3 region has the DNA TGCAGTGCTCAGAGCCGGCCCTATAGCAATCAGCCCCAGCATTTT. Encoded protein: CSAQSRPYSNQPQHF.

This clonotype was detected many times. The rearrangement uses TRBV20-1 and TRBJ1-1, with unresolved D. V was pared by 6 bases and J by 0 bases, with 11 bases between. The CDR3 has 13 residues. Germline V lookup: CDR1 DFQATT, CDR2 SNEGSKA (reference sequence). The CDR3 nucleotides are TGCAGTGCGCATCGAGAAATGAACACTGAAGCTTTCTTT. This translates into CSAHREMNTEAFF.

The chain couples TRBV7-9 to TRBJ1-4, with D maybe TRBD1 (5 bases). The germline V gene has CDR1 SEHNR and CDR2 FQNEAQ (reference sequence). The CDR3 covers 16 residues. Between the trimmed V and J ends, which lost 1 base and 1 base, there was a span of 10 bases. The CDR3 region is CASSLVPGLTNEKLFF. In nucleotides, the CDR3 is TGTGCCAGCAGCTTAGTACCGGGACTAACTAATGAAAAACTGTTTTTT.

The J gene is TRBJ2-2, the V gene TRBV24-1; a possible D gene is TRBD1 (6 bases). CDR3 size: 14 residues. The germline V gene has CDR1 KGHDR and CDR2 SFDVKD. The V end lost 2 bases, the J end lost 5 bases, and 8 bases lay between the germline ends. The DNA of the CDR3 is TGTGCCACCAGTGATTGGACAGTGACCGGGGAGCTGTTTTTT. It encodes CATSDWTVTGELFF.

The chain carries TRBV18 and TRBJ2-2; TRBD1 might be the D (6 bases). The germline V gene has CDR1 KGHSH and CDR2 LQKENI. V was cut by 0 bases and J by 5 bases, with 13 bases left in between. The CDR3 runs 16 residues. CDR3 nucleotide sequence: TGTGCCAGCTCACCACCTGATGGACAGAGGACCGGGGAGCTGTTTTTT. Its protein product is CASSPPDGQRTGELFF.

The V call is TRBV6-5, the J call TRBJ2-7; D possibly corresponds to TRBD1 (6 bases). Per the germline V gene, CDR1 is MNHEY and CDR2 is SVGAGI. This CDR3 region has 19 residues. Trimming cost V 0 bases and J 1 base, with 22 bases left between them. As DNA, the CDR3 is TGTGCCAGCAGTTACTCGATTCAGGGGTTCACACCACTTTCCTACGAGCAGTACTTC. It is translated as CASSYSIQGFTPLSYEQYF.

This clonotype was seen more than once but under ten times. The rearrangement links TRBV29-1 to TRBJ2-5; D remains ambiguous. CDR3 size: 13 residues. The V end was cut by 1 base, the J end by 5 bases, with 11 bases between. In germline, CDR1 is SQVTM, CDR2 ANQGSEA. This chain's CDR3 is CSVEGRQMETQYF. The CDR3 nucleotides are TGCAGCGTTGAAGGGAGACAAATGGAGACCCAGTACTTC. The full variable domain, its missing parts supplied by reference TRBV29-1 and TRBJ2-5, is SAVISQKPSRDICQRGTSLTIQCQVDSQVTMMFWYRQQPGQSLTLIATANQGSEATYESGFVIDKFPISRPNLTFSTLTVSNMSPEDSSIYLCSVEGRQMETQYFGPGTRLLVL.

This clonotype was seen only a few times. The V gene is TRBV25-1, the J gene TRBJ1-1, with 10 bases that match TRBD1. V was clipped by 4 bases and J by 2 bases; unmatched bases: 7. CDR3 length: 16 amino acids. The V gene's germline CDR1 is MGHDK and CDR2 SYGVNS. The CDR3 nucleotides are TGTGCCAGCAGTGGGCCGTGGGACAGGGGTAACACTGAAGCTTTCTTT. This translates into CASSGPWDRGNTEAFF.

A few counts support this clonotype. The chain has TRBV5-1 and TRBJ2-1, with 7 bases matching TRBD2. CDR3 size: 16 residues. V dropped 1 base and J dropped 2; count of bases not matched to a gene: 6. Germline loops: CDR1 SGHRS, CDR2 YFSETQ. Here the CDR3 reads CASSLMASGTYNEQFF. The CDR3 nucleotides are TGCGCCAGCAGCTTGATGGCTAGCGGTACCTACAATGAGCAGTTCTTC.

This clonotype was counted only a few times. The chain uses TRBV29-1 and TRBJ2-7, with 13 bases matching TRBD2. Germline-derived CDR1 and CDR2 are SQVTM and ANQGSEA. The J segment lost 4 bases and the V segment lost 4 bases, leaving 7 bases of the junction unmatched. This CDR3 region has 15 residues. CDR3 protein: CSVVKRTSGSYEQYF. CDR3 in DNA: TGCAGCGTTGTTAAGCGGACTAGCGGGAGTTACGAGCAGTACTTC.

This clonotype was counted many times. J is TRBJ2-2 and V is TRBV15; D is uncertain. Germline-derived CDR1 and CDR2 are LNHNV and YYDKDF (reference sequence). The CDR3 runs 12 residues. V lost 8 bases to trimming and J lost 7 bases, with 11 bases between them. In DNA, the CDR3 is TGTGCCACCTTTGGGTGGGGCGGGGAGCTGTTTTTT. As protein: CATFGWGGELFF. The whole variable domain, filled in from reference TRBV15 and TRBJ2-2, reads DAMVIQNPRYQVTQFGKPVTLSCSQTLNHNVMYWYQQKSSQAPKLLFHYYDKDFNNEADTPDNFQSRRPNTSFCFLDIRSPGLGDTAMYLCATFGWGGELFFGEGSRLTVL.

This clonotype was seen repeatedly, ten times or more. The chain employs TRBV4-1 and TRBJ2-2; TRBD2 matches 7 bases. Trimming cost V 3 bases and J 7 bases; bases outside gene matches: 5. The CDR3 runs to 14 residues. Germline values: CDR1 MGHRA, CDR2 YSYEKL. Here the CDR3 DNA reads TGCGCCAGCAGCCACGAGGGGAGGGGCGGGGAGCTGTTTTTT. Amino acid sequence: CASSHEGRGGELFF.

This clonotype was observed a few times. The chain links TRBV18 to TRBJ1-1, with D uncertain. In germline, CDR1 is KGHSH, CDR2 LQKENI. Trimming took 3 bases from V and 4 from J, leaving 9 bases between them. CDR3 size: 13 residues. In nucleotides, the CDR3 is TGTGCCAGCTCACCCCTAAGGAGCACTGAAGCTTTCTTT. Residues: CASSPLRSTEAFF.

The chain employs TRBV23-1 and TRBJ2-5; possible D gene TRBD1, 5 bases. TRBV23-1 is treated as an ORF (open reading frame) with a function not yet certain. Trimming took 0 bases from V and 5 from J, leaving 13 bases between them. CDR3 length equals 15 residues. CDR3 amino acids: CASSQSRRAWETQYF. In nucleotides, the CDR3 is TGCGCCAGCAGTCAATCTCGCAGGGCCTGGGAGACCCAGTACTTC.

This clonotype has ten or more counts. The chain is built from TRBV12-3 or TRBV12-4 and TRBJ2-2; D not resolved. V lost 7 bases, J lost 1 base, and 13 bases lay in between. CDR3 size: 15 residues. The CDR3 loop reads CASIDNWMNTGELFF. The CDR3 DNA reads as TGTGCCAGCATCGATAACTGGATGAACACCGGGGAGCTGTTTTTT.

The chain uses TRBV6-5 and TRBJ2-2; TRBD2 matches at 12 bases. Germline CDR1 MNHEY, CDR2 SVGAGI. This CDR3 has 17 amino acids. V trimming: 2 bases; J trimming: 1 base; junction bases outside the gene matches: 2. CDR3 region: CASSYGTSGLNTGELFF. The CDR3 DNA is TGTGCCAGCAGTTACGGGACTAGCGGGCTGAACACCGGGGAGCTGTTTTTT.

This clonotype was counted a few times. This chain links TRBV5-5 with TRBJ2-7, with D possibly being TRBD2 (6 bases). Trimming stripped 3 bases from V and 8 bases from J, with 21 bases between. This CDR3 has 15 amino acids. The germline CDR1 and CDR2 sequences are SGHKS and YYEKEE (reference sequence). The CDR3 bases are TGTGCCAGCAGCTCCCTAAAGGACCCAGGGACTCAGCAGTACTTC. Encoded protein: CASSSLKDPGTQQYF.

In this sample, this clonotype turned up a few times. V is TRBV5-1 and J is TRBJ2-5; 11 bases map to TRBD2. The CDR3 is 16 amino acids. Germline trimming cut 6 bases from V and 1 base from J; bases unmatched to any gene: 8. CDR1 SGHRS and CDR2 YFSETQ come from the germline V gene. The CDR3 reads CASNKGGTSGQETQYF. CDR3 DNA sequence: TGCGCCAGCAATAAGGGAGGGACTAGCGGCCAAGAGACCCAGTACTTC.

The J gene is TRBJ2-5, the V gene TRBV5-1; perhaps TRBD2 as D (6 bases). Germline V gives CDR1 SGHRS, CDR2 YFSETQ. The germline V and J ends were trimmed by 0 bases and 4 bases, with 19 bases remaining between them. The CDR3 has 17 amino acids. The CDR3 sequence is CASSLEGLPSLVETQYF. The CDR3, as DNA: TGCGCCAGCAGCTTGGAAGGACTACCGAGTCTGGTAGAGACCCAGTACTTC.

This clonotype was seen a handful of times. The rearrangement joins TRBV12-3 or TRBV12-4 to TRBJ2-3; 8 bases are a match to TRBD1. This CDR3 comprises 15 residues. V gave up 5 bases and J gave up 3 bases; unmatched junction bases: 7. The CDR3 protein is CASSPRQGRTDTQYF. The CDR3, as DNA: TGTGCCAGCAGTCCCCGACAGGGGAGGACAGATACGCAGTATTTT.

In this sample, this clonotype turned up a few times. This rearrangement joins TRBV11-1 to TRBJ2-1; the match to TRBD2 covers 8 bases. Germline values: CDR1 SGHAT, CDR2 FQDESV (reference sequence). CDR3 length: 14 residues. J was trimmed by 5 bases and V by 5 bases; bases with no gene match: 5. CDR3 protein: CASSPRAGDNEQFF. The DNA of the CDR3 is TGTGCCAGCAGCCCAAGAGCGGGGGACAATGAGCAGTTCTTC.

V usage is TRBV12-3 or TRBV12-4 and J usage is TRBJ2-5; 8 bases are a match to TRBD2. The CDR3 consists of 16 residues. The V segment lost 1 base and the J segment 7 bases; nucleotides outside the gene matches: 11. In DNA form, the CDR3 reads TGTGCCAGCAGTTTAGTTCCCGGGACTAGGAATGGGACCCAGTACTTC. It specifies CASSLVPGTRNGTQYF.

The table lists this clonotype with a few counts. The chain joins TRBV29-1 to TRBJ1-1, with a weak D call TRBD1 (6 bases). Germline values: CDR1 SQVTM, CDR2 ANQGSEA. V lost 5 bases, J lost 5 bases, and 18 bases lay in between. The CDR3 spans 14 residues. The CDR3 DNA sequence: TGCAGCGTTTATAAGCAGGGGAGGGGAACTGAAGCTTTCTTT. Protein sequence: CSVYKQGRGTEAFF.